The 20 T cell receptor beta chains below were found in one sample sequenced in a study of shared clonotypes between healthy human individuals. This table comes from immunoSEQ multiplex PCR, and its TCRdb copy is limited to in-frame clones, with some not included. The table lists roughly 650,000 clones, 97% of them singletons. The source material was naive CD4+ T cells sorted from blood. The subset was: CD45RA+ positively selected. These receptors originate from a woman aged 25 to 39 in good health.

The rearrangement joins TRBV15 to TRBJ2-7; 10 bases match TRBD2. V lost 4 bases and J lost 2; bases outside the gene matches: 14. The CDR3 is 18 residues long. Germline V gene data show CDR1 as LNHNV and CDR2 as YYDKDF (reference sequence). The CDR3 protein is CATSKEGLAGAPPYEQYF. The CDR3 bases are TGTGCCACCAGCAAAGAGGGGCTAGCGGGAGCCCCCCCCTACGAGCAGTACTTC.

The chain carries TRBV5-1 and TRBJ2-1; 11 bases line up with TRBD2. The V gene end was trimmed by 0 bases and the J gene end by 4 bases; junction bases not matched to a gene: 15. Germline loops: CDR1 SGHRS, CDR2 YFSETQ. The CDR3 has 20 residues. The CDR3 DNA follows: TGCGCCAGCAGCTTGGCGAACCGCGGCGGACTAGCGGGCCCGTACAATGAGCAGTTCTTC. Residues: CASSLANRGGLAGPYNEQFF.

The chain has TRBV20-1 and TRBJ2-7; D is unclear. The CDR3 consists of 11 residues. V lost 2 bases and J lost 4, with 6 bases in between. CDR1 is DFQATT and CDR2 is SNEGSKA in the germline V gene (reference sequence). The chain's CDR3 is CSARSFYEQYF. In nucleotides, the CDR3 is TGCAGTGCTAGATCCTTTTACGAGCAGTACTTC.

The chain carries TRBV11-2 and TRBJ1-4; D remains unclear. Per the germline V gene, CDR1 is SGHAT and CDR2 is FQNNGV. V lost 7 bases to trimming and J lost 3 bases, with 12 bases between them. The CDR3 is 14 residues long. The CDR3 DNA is TGTGCCAGCACGCCCCAGCAAGCTAATGAAAAACTGTTTTTT. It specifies CASTPQQANEKLFF.

CDR3 coding DNA: TGTGCCAGCGGACAGCTTAATCAGCCCCAGCATTTT. Its translation: CASGQLNQPQHF. V and J are TRBV7-8 and TRBJ1-5; the D gene is possibly TRBD1 (6 bases). Germline CDR1 SGHVS, CDR2 FQNEAQ. Trimming cost V 8 bases and J 4 bases, with 9 bases left between them. The CDR3 runs to 12 residues.

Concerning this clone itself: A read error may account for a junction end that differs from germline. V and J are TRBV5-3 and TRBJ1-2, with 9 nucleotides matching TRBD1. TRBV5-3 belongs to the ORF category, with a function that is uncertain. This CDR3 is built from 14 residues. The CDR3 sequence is CASSLGTGFGGYTF. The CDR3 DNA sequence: TGTGCCAGCAGCTTAGGGACAGGGTTCGGCGGCTACACCTTC.

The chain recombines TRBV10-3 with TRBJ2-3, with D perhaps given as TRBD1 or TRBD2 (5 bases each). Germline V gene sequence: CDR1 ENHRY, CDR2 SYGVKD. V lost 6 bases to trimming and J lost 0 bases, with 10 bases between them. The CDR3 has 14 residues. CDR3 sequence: CAIRLGESTDTQYF. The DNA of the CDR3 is TGTGCCATCAGGTTAGGGGAGAGCACAGATACGCAGTATTTT.

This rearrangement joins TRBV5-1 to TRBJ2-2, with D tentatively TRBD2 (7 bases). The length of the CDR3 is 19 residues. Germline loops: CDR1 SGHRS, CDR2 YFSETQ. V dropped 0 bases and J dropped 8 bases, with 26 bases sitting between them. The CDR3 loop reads CASSLAKDGGQAPRGELFF. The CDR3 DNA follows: TGCGCCAGCAGCTTGGCCAAGGACGGGGGGCAAGCCCCACGAGGGGAGCTGTTTTTT.

CDR3 nucleotide sequence: TGTGCCAGCTCACCGGGACAGGGGGTCACTGAAGCTTTCTTT. Protein: CASSPGQGVTEAFF. The chain recombines TRBV18 with TRBJ1-1, with 11 bases fitting TRBD1. The germline CDR1 and CDR2 sequences are KGHSH and LQKENI. With 3 bases clipped from V and 4 bases from J, the junction kept 1 base outside the gene matches. This CDR3 region has 14 residues.

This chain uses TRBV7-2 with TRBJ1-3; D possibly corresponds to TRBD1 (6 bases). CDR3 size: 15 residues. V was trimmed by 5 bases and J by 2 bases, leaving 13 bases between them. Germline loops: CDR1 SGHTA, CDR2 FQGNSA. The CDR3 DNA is TGTGCCAGCAGCCGAACAGGGAACACTGGAAACACCATATATTTT. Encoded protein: CASSRTGNTGNTIYF. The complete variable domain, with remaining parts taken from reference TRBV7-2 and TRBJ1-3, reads GAGVSQSPSNKVTEKGKDVELRCDPISGHTALYWYRQSLGQGLEFLIYFQGNSAPDKSGLPSDRFSAERTGGSVSTLTIQRTQQEDSAVYLCASSRTGNTGNTIYFGEGSWLTVV.

In nucleotides, the CDR3 is TGTGCCAGCAGCTTGGATCCCTCAATCTTAGGGGCCTCGAACACTGAAGCTTTCTTT. Its translation: CASSLDPSILGASNTEAFF. The V and J genes are TRBV5-6 and TRBJ1-1, with a weak D call TRBD1 (5 bases). The CDR3 runs 19 residues. The V gene lost 0 bases and the J gene lost 1 base, with 22 bases spanning the gap. Germline CDR1 reads SGHDT; CDR2 reads YYEEEE.

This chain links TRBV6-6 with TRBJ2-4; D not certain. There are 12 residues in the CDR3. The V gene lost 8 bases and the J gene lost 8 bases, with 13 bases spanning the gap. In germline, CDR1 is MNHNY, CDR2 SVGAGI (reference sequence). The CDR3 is CASAAGLYIQYF. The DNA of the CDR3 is TGTGCCAGCGCCGCTGGGTTATACATTCAGTACTTC.

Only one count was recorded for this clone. CDR3 protein: CASSLKSSEIYNEQFF. In DNA, the CDR3 is TGTGCCAGCAGCTTAAAGAGTAGCGAGATTTACAATGAGCAGTTCTTC. This chain joins TRBV7-9 and TRBJ2-1; TRBD2 might be the D (5 bases). The CDR3 runs 16 residues. Between the trimmed V and J ends, which lost 2 bases and 4 bases, there was a span of 15 bases. The germline V gene encodes CDR1 SEHNR and CDR2 FQNEAQ (reference sequence).

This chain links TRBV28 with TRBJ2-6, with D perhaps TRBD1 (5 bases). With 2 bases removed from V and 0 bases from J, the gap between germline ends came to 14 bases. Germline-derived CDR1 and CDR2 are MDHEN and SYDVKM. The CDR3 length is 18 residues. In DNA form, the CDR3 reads TGTGCCAGCAGTTTAAGCTTCCTAGGGGCCTCTGGGGCCAACGTCCTGACTTTC. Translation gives CASSLSFLGASGANVLTF.

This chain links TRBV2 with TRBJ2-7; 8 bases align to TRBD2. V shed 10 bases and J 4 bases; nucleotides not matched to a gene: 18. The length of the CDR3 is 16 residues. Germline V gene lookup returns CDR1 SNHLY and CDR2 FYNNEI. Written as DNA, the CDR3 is TGTGCCACCACCCCGCTTAGCGGGACGAGGGGATACGAGCAGTACTTC. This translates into CATTPLSGTRGYEQYF. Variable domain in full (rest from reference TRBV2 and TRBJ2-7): EPEVTQTPSHQVTQMGQEVILRCVPISNHLYFYWYRQILGQKVEFLVSFYNNEISEKSEIFDDQFSVERPDGSNFTLKIRSTKLEDSAMYFCATTPLSGTRGYEQYFGPGTRLTVT.

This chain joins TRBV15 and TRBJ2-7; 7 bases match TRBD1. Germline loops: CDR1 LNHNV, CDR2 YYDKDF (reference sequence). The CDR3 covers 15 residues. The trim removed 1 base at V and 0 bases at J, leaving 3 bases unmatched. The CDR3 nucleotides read TGTGCCACCAGCAGAGGACAGGGAGCCTCCTACGAGCAGTACTTC. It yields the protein CATSRGQGASYEQYF.

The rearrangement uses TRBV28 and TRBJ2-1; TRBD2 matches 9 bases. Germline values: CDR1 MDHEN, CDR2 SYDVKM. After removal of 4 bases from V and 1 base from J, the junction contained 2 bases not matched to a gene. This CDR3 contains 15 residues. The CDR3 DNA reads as TGTGCCAGCAGTTCAGCGGGAGGATCCTACAATGAGCAGTTCTTC. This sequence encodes CASSSAGGSYNEQFF.

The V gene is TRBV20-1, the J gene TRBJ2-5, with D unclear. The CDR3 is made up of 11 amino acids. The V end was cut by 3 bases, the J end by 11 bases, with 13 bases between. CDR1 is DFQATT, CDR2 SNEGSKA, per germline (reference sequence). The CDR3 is CSARALREQYF. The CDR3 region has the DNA TGCAGTGCTAGGGCCCTCCGAGAGCAGTACTTC.

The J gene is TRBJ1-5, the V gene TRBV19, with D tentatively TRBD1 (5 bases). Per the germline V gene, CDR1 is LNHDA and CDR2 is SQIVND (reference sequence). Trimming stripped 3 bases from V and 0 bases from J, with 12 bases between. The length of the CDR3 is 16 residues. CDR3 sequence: CASSIRSGNSNQPQHF. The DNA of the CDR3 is TGTGCCAGTAGTATCCGGTCAGGGAATAGCAATCAGCCCCAGCATTTT.

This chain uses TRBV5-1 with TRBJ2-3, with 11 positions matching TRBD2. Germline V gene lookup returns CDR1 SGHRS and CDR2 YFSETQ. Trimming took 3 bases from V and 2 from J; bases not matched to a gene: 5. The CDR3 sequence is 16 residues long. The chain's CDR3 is CASSSVAGGLTDTQYF. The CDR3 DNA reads TGCGCCAGCAGCTCGGTAGCGGGAGGGCTCACAGATACGCAGTATTTT.